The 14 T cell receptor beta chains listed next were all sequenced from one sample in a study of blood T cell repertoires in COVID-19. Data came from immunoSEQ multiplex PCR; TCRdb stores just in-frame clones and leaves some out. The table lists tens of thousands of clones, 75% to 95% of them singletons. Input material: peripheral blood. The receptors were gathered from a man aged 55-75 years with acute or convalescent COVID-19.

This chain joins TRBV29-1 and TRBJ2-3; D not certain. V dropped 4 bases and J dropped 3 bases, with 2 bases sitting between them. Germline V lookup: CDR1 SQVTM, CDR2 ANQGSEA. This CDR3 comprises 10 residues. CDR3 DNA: TGCAGCGTTGCGACAGATACGCAGTATTTT. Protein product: CSVATDTQYF.

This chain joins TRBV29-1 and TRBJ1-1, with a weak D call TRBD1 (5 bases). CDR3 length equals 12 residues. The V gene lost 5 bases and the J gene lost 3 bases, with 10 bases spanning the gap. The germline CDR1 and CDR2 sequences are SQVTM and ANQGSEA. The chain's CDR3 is CSVSGGDTEAFF. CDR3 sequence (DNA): TGCAGCGTTTCGGGGGGGGACACTGAAGCTTTCTTT. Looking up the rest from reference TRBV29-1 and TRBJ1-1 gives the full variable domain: SAVISQKPSRDICQRGTSLTIQCQVDSQVTMMFWYRQQPGQSLTLIATANQGSEATYESGFVIDKFPISRPNLTFSTLTVSNMSPEDSSIYLCSVSGGDTEAFFGQGTRLTVV.

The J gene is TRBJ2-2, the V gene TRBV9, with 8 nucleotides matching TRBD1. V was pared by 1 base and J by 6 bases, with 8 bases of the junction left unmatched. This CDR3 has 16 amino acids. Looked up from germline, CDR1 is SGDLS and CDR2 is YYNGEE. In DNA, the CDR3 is TGTGCCAGCAGCGTACTGGGACAGGCCGTCCCCGGGGAGCTGTTTTTT. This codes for CASSVLGQAVPGELFF.

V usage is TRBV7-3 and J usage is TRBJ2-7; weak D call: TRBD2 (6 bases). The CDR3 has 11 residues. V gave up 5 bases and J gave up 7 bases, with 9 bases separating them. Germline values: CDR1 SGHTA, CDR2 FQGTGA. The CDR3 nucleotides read TGTGCCAGCAGCCTGGCGGGGGAGCAGTACTTC. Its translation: CASSLAGEQYF.

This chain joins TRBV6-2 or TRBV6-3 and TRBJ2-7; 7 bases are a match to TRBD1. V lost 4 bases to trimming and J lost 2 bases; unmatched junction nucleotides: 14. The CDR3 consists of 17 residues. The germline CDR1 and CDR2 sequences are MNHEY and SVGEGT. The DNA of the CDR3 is TGTGCCAGCAGTTTCCTTACTCCCGACAGGGTAGCCTACGAGCAGTACTTC. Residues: CASSFLTPDRVAYEQYF.

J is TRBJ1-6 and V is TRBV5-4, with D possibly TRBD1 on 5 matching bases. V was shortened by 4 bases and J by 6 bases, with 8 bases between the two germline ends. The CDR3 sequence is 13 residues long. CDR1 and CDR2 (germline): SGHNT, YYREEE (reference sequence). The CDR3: CASSGRGNSPLHF. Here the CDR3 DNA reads TGTGCCAGCAGCGGAAGGGGTAATTCACCCCTCCACTTT.

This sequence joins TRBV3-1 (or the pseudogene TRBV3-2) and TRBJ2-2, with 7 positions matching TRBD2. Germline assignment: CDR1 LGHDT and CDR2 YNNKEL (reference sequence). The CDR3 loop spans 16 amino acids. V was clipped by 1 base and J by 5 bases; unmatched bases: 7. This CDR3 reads CASSQGLAAGTGELFF. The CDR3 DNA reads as TGTGCCAGCAGCCAAGGCCTAGCGGCGGGGACCGGGGAGCTGTTTTTT.

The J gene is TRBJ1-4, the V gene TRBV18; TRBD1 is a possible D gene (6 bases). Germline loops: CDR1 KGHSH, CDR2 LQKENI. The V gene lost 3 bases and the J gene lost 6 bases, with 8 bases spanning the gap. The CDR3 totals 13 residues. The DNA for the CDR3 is TGTGCCAGCTCACCTAACAGGGATGAAAAACTGTTTTTT. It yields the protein CASSPNRDEKLFF.

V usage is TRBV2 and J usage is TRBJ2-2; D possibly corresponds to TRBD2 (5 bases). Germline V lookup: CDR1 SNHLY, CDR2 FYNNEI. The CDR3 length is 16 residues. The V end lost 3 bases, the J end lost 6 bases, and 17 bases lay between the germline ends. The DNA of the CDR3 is TGTGCCAGCAGTGACGAGCGGCAAACCCATCCCGGGGAGCTGTTTTTT. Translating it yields CASSDERQTHPGELFF.

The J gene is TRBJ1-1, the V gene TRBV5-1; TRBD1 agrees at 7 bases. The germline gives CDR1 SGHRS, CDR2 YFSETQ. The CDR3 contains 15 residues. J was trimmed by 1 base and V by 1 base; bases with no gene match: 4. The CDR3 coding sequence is TGCGCCAGCAGCTTGTCTGGGACAGCGAACACTGAAGCTTTCTTT. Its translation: CASSLSGTANTEAFF. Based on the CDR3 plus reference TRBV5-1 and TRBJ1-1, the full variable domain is KAGVTQTPRYLIKTRGQQVTLSCSPISGHRSVSWYQQTPGQGLQFLFEYFSETQRNKGNFPGRFSGRQFSNSRSEMNVSTLELGDSALYLCASSLSGTANTEAFFGQGTRLTVV.

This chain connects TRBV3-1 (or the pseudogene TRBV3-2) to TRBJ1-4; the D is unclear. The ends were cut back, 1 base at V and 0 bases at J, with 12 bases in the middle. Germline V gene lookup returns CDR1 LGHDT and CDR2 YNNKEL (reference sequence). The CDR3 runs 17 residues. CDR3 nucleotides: TGTGCCAGCAGCCAAGTCGGAGCGGTAGCAACTAATGAAAAACTGTTTTTT. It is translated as CASSQVGAVATNEKLFF.

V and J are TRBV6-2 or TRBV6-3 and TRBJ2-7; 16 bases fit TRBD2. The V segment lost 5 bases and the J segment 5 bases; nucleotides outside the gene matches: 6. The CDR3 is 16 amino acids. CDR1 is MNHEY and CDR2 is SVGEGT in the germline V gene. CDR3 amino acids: CASSPGLAGGSHEQYF. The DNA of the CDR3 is TGTGCCAGCAGTCCGGGACTAGCGGGAGGGAGCCACGAGCAGTACTTC.

CDR3 sequence reads: CASSRLLGLAGDNEQFF. For the CDR3, the DNA is TGTGCCAGTAGCCGGTTATTGGGACTAGCGGGGGACAATGAGCAGTTCTTC. This chain joins TRBV19 and TRBJ2-1, with TRBD2 identical over 14 bases. Trimming cost V 6 bases and J 5 bases; bases outside gene matches: 9. CDR1 is LNHDA and CDR2 is SQIVND in the germline V gene (reference sequence). The CDR3 loop spans 17 amino acids.

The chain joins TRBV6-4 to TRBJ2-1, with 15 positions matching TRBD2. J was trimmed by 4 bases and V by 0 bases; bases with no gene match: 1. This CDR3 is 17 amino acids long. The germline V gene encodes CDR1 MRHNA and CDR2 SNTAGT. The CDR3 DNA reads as TGTGCCAGCAGTGACTCAGGACTAGCGGGAGGGTACAATGAGCAGTTCTTC. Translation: CASSDSGLAGGYNEQFF.